This T cell receptor (beta chain) was captured by sequencing in a study of T cells in Graves' hyperthyroidism and ophthalmopathy. Across the study: Peripheral blood was taken when the disease was first diagnosed, before any treatment began.

V was pared by 5 bases and J by 4 bases, with 5 bases of the junction left unmatched. Germline lookup yields CDR1 SEHNR and CDR2 FQNEAQ (reference sequence). This CDR3 is built from 15 residues. This clonotype was counted only a few times. Its target is not known. Points from the study as a whole: Prediction of ophthalmopathy progression came a median roughly 6.7 months pre-onset.

Regions amplified from RNA transcripts were the TCR beta CDR3 regions. An initial round of RT-PCR targeting the TCR CDR3 relied on the HTBI primer set. TCRdb reprocessed the multiplex PCR reads via MiXCR and lists one record per CDR3 protein. The table includes about 52,000 distinct CDR3 sequences, around half detected once. The chain employs TRBV7-9 and TRBJ2-2; 9 bases fit TRBD1. Sequenced sample: blood. The sequence derives from a woman in her forties or fifties with Graves' ophthalmopathy. CDR3 DNA sequence: TGTGCCAGCAGCCCCGGGACAGGGAGCACCGGGGAGCTGTTTTTT. Translating gives CASSPGTGSTGELFF.